This TCR beta chain came from a study of T cells in Graves' hyperthyroidism and ophthalmopathy. Sampled blood dates from first hyperthyroidism diagnosis, and it precedes any ophthalmopathy symptoms. Roughly 9.1 ml of fresh peripheral blood supplied the PBMCs. Researchers took RNA transcripts and amplified the TCR beta CDR3 regions from them. The HTBI primer set served for first-round RT-PCR of the TCR CDR3. TCRdb analysed the multiplex PCR reads with MiXCR anew, one entry per CDR3 protein. This sample has 270,000 or so distinct CDR3 sequences, with about 25% found just once. The CDR3 consists of 14 residues. Deletions cut 6 bases from V and 4 bases from J, with 18 bases between. In germline, CDR1 is DFQATT, CDR2 SNEGSKA (reference sequence).

The rearrangement links TRBV20-1 to TRBJ2-5; D possibly matches TRBD1 or TRBD2 (5 bases each). Specimen: blood. This receptor was taken from a man aged 40-55 years with Graves' hyperthyroidism that later progressed to Graves' ophthalmopathy. The CDR3 DNA is TGCAGTGCCGCCCAACCGGGACCCCTAGAGACCCAGTACTTC. It codes for CSAAQPGPLETQYF.